This TCR beta chain derives from a study of blood T cell repertoires in COVID-19. Study background: The United States, Italy and Spain provided the acute and convalescent COVID-19 samples. Nucleic acid was either cDNA or gDNA, and it came from T cells, B-cell-depleted T cells, or PBMCs.

Per the study methods: Amplification of reference gene primers was used by the study to estimate nucleated cell counts. The assay was immunoSEQ multiplex PCR, and TCRdb's table has in-frame clones only and misses some. D and trimming come from the DNA, and the V and J calls and clone size come from that table. The table shows about 55,000 clones, with more than 70% occurring only once. The sequencing sample was made of peripheral blood. The receptor was isolated from a woman of 80 years or more with acute or convalescent COVID-19.

CDR3 nucleotides: TGTGCCAGCAGTGAAATTCGGGCGGGTTTTGGCTACACCTTC. This translates into CASSEIRAGFGYTF. V is TRBV2 and J is TRBJ1-2; no firm D call. The CDR3 extends over 14 amino acids. The germline V gene encodes CDR1 SNHLY and CDR2 FYNNEI. V lost 2 bases and J 7 bases, leaving 14 bases between the germline ends.